Below are 14 T cell receptor beta chains sequenced from a single sample in a study of identical twins. TCRdb processed the 5' RACE reads anew with MiXCR; each CDR3 protein has one entry. The sample has under 250,000 distinct CDR3 sequences, 7.5% seen once. The sample was also linked to a second study, of yellow fever vaccine responses in identical twins.

The sequenced sample consisted of CD8+ T cells sorted from blood. The receptors were gathered from a woman aged 18 to 35 in good health.

The rearrangement uses TRBV6-1 and TRBJ2-3; TRBD2 matches 11 bases. The V and J ends lost 1 base and 0 bases, in that order; junction bases with no gene match: 3. The CDR3 is 17 residues long. Germline CDR1 reads MNHNS; CDR2 reads SASEGT. The CDR3 is CASSEGVAGGSTDTQYF. The CDR3 DNA is TGTGCCAGCAGTGAAGGGGTAGCGGGAGGGAGCACAGATACGCAGTATTTT.

This clonotype was recorded at least ten times. This chain joins TRBV28 and TRBJ2-3; 8 positions match TRBD2. V shed 2 bases and J 10 bases; nucleotides not matched to a gene: 20. CDR3 length: 18 amino acids. Germline lookup yields CDR1 MDHEN and CDR2 SYDVKM. CDR3 nucleotides: TGTGCCAGCAGTTTAACTCTCGGGGGGTCGGGGGGGCCCGGGGCGCAGTATTTT. It translates to CASSLTLGGSGGPGAQYF.

This clonotype has just a few counts. The chain is built from TRBV28 and TRBJ2-1, with 7 bases that match TRBD2. The CDR3 consists of 18 residues. CDR1 and CDR2 (germline): MDHEN, SYDVKM. The V and J ends lost 2 bases and 3 bases, in that order; junction bases with no gene match: 13. DNA for the CDR3: TGTGCCAGCAGTTTAGGTCCTGGGCTAGCGGACTACTACAATGAGCAGTTCTTC. It specifies CASSLGPGLADYYNEQFF.

This clonotype was counted a few times. The V gene is TRBV28, the J gene TRBJ2-3; D ambiguous. The CDR3 length is 14 residues. Trimming cost V 3 bases and J 2 bases, with 9 bases left between them. The V gene's germline CDR1 is MDHEN and CDR2 SYDVKM. The CDR3 DNA reads as TGTGCCAGCAGTTTCAGCGTGTCCACAGATACGCAGTATTTT. Protein product: CASSFSVSTDTQYF.

This clonotype was recorded a few times. The rearrangement uses TRBV5-1 and TRBJ2-7; 8 positions match TRBD1. The CDR3 extends over 15 amino acids. V lost 4 bases to trimming and J lost 3 bases; unmatched junction nucleotides: 9. CDR1 is SGHRS, CDR2 YFSETQ, per germline. The CDR3 DNA sequence: TGCGCCAGCAGCGTGCCCTCGACAGGGGTCTACGAGCAGTACTTC. Translation: CASSVPSTGVYEQYF. Full variable domain (remainder filled in from reference TRBV5-1 and TRBJ2-7): KAGVTQTPRYLIKTRGQQVTLSCSPISGHRSVSWYQQTPGQGLQFLFEYFSETQRNKGNFPGRFSGRQFSNSRSEMNVSTLELGDSALYLCASSVPSTGVYEQYFGPGTRLTVT.

About this clonotype: A much larger clone is a single base away; this may be a read error. This chain links TRBV7-9 with TRBJ2-1, with D tentatively TRBD2 (5 bases). V lost 2 bases and J lost 7, with 12 bases in between. Germline CDR1 is SEHNR and CDR2 is FQNEAQ (reference sequence). The CDR3 sequence is 14 residues long. The CDR3 reads CASSLCGPNNEQFF. In DNA form, the CDR3 reads TGTGCCAGCAGCTTATGCGGGCCAAATAATGAGCAGTTCTTC.

This clonotype came up a few times. The chain is built from TRBV5-1 and TRBJ2-5; D perhaps matches TRBD2 (5 bases). This CDR3 contains 15 residues. Between the trimmed V and J ends, which lost 4 bases and 1 base, there was a span of 14 bases. Germline V gene sequence: CDR1 SGHRS, CDR2 YFSETQ. This CDR3 is CASSVRDPSQETQYF. The CDR3 DNA is TGCGCCAGCAGCGTCCGGGATCCGTCCCAAGAGACCCAGTACTTC.

This clonotype was seen ten or more times. The chain carries TRBV7-6 and TRBJ1-3; D is undetermined. The CDR3 sequence is 13 residues long. V was clipped by 4 bases and J by 4 bases, with 8 bases between them. Germline V gene sequence: CDR1 SGHVS, CDR2 FNYEAQ. CDR3 residues: CASSSSGGNTIYF. The CDR3 DNA follows: TGTGCCAGCAGCTCTAGCGGAGGAAACACCATATATTTT.

This clonotype has more than one count but fewer than ten. The chain joins TRBV12-3 or TRBV12-4 to TRBJ2-1; 7 nucleotides agree with TRBD1. The CDR3 contains 16 residues. V gave up 1 base and J gave up 2 bases; unmatched junction bases: 5. The DNA of the CDR3 is TGTGCCAGCAGTTTAGTCGGCAGGGGGACCTACAATGAGCAGTTCTTC. Translated, it gives CASSLVGRGTYNEQFF.

The sample holds a few counts of this clonotype. The chain's CDR3 is CASSDGNAINEQFF. CDR3 bases: TGTGCCAGCAGTGATGGGAACGCCATCAATGAGCAGTTCTTC. V is TRBV2 and J is TRBJ2-1, with unresolved D. From germline, CDR1 is SNHLY and CDR2 FYNNEI. Trimming took off 3 bases at V and 6 bases at J, with 12 bases between the two ends. The CDR3 covers 14 residues.

The V and J genes are TRBV11-1 and TRBJ2-2; possible D gene TRBD1, 5 bases. The CDR3 loop spans 19 amino acids. V was cut by 5 bases and J by 1 base, with 23 bases left in between. CDR1 is SGHAT, CDR2 FQDESV, per germline (reference sequence). The CDR3 region is CASSTTISVSGWNTGELFF. The CDR3 DNA follows: TGTGCCAGCAGCACTACGATATCAGTTTCAGGGTGGAACACCGGGGAGCTGTTTTTT.

A few counts support this clonotype. This chain uses TRBV10-2 with TRBJ1-1; possibly TRBD1 for D (6 bases). V shed 5 bases and J shed 3 bases, with 13 bases lying between them. CDR3 size: 14 residues. The germline V gene encodes CDR1 WSHSY and CDR2 SAAADI. CDR3 residues: CASSIRGGDTEAFF. The DNA of the CDR3 is TGCGCCAGCAGTATCAGGGGTGGGGACACTGAAGCTTTCTTT.

This clonotype turned up a few times. The genes are TRBV6-1 and TRBJ2-7; 8 positions agree with TRBD1. Germline V CDR1 and CDR2: MNHNS, SASEGT. V lost 6 bases, J lost 2 bases, and 9 bases stayed unmatched. CDR3 length: 15 residues. CDR3 coding DNA: TGTGCCAGCAGCCTGGGACAGGCGAAAACCTACGAGCAGTACGTC. This gives the protein CASSLGQAKTYEQYV.

Ten or more counts support this clonotype. This sequence joins TRBV28 and TRBJ1-1; D is unclear. The length of the CDR3 is 10 residues. Germline-derived CDR1 and CDR2 are MDHEN and SYDVKM. V lost 8 bases, J lost 3 bases, and 4 bases lay in between. In nucleotides, the CDR3 is TGTGCCAGCGGGTACACTGAAGCTTTCTTT. As protein: CASGYTEAFF.